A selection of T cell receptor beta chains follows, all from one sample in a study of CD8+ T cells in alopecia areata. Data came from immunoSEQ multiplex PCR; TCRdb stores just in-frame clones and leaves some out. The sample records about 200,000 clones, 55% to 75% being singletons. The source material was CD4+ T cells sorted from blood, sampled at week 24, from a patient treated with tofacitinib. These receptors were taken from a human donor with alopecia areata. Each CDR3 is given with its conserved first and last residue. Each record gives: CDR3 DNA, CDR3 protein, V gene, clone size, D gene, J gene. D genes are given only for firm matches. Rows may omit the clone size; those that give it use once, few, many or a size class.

CDR3nt: TGCGCCAGCAGCTTGGAGGGGTCAGGGGAGTCCTATAATTCACCCCTCCACTTT
CDR3aa: CASSLEGSGESYNSPLHF
v_gene: TRBV5-1
abundance: .
d_gene: .
j_gene: TRBJ1-6

CDR3nt: TGCGCCAGCAGCCAAGCAGGCCCTAGCGGGTTTGGGGAAGAGACCCAGTACTTC
CDR3aa: CASSQAGPSGFGEETQYF
v_gene: TRBV4-1
abundance: few
d_gene: TRBD2
j_gene: TRBJ2-5

CDR3nt: TGTGCCAGCAGCCGGACAGGGTTCTACAATGAGCAGTTCTTC
CDR3aa: CASSRTGFYNEQFF
v_gene: TRBV14
abundance: .
d_gene: TRBD1
j_gene: TRBJ2-1

CDR3nt: TGTGCCAGCAGTGAATTCGATGCGGGAGGGTACGAGCAGTACTTC
CDR3aa: CASSEFDAGGYEQYF
v_gene: TRBV25-1
abundance: .
d_gene: TRBD2
j_gene: TRBJ2-7

CDR3nt: TGCGCCAGCAGCCAAGGGGCTAGCGACGGAGAGACCCAGTACTTC
CDR3aa: CASSQGASDGETQYF
v_gene: TRBV4-3
abundance: .
d_gene: .
j_gene: TRBJ2-5

CDR3nt: TGTGCCAGCAGTTCCCGGACAGGGATTCAACCTTATGGCTACACCTTC
CDR3aa: CASSSRTGIQPYGYTF
v_gene: TRBV6-5
abundance: .
d_gene: TRBD1
j_gene: TRBJ1-2

CDR3nt: TGCAGTGCTAGAAGCTTCTATGGCTACACCTTC
CDR3aa: CSARSFYGYTF
v_gene: TRBV20-1
abundance: .
d_gene: .
j_gene: TRBJ1-2

CDR3nt: TGCAGCCCCTACTACCCCCTGGAGAATGAGCAGTTCTTC
CDR3aa: CSPYYPLENEQFF
v_gene: TRBV29-1
abundance: few
d_gene: .
j_gene: TRBJ2-1

CDR3nt: TGTGCCTGGAGCGGGGACAGAGGGGCTAACTATGGCTACACCTTC
CDR3aa: CAWSGDRGANYGYTF
v_gene: TRBV30
abundance: .
d_gene: TRBD1
j_gene: TRBJ1-2

CDR3nt: TGCGCCAGCAGCTTGGCCTCGGGCTCCGCAGATACGCAGTATTTT
CDR3aa: CASSLASGSADTQYF
v_gene: TRBV5-1
abundance: once
d_gene: .
j_gene: TRBJ2-3

CDR3nt: TGTGCCAGCAGCTCGACAGGGCAGGAGTATGGCTACACCTTC
CDR3aa: CASSSTGQEYGYTF
v_gene: TRBV5-6
abundance: .
d_gene: TRBD1
j_gene: TRBJ1-2

CDR3nt: TGCGCCAGCAGCGCCGTACAGGGAGACGGGGAGCTGTTTTTT
CDR3aa: CASSAVQGDGELFF
v_gene: TRBV5-1
abundance: .
d_gene: .
j_gene: TRBJ2-2